These 28 T cell receptor beta chains came from one sample sequenced in a study of cytotoxic CD8 clonotypes in ibrutinib-treated CLL. Repertoires were generated with immunoSEQ multiplex PCR, while TCRdb's copy carries only in-frame clones and drops some. Of roughly 220,000 clones in the sample, just under 80% were seen once. This specimen was PBMCs, taken after 12 months of ibrutinib treatment. The receptors were gathered from a human donor with chronic lymphocytic leukemia.

The chain uses TRBV27 and TRBJ1-2, with D possibly matching TRBD1 (5 bases). Per the germline V gene, CDR1 is MNHEY and CDR2 is SMNVEV (reference sequence). This CDR3 spans 15 amino acids. V shed 6 bases and J shed 7 bases, with 21 bases lying between them. Here the CDR3 reads CASSSLGGGSSGYTF. The CDR3 DNA reads TGTGCCAGCAGCTCCCTCGGGGGAGGAAGTAGTGGCTACACCTTC.

The CDR3 here is CASRKDSTFGELFF. The CDR3 DNA follows: TGTGCCAGCAGGAAGGACTCCACCTTCGGGGAGCTGTTTTTT. The chain uses TRBV4-2 and TRBJ2-2; D is possibly TRBD2 (5 bases). V lost 6 bases, J lost 7 bases, and 15 bases lay in between. Looked up from germline, CDR1 is LGHNA and CDR2 is YNFKEQ. The CDR3 is 14 residues long.

This chain links TRBV30 with TRBJ2-5; the D is unclear. Deletions cut 0 bases from V and 5 bases from J, with 4 bases between. The germline V gene encodes CDR1 GTSNPN and CDR2 SVGIG (reference sequence). The CDR3 covers 11 residues. This chain's CDR3 is CAWSVEETQYF. The CDR3 DNA reads as TGTGCCTGGAGTGTAGAGGAGACCCAGTACTTC.

The chain recombines TRBV5-1 with TRBJ1-2, with D perhaps TRBD1 (6 bases). Germline CDR1 is SGHRS and CDR2 is YFSETQ. The CDR3 runs 16 residues. V was trimmed by 4 bases and J by 4 bases, leaving 20 bases between them. The CDR3 sequence: CASSPRTDLTVYGYTF. In DNA, the CDR3 is TGCGCCAGCAGCCCTCGGACAGATCTCACCGTCTATGGCTACACCTTC.

As to this clone: One end of the junction varies from germline; a read error may be responsible. V gene TRBV19 combines with J gene TRBJ2-1; TRBD1 or TRBD2 may be the D gene (5 bases each). The CDR3 has 12 residues. CDR1 and CDR2 from the germline V gene are LNHDA and SQIVND (reference sequence). CDR3 sequence: CASNIHGTEQFF. Written as DNA, the CDR3 is TGTGCCAGTAATATACATGGGACTGAGCAGTTCTTC.

The chain recombines TRBV6-6 with TRBJ1-5; D remains unclear. Germline V gene data show CDR1 as MNHNY and CDR2 as SVGAGI (reference sequence). Trimming shortened V by 1 base and J by 3 bases, and 10 bases separated the two germline ends. The CDR3 extends over 15 amino acids. The DNA for the CDR3 is TGTGCCAGCAGTTACTACGGCATCCTCAATCAGCCCCAGCATTTT. Encoded protein: CASSYYGILNQPQHF.

The rearrangement uses TRBV5-6 and TRBJ2-7, with 7 nucleotides matching TRBD2. J lost 6 bases, V lost 2 bases, and 8 bases had no gene match. The CDR3 has 14 amino acids. Germline assignment: CDR1 SGHDT and CDR2 YYEEEE. The CDR3 sequence: CASSFGTTKVEQYF. DNA for the CDR3: TGTGCCAGCAGCTTTGGGACTACCAAGGTCGAGCAGTACTTC.

The gene calls are TRBV5-1 and TRBJ2-7; 7 nucleotides align to TRBD1. The CDR3 is 14 residues long. CDR1 and CDR2 (germline): SGHRS, YFSETQ. Trimming at V came to 5 bases and at J to 6 bases, leaving 11 bases not matched to a gene. CDR3 bases: TGCGCCAGCAGACCCGGGACAGCAAGTCCCGAGCAGTACTTC. Amino acids: CASRPGTASPEQYF. Full variable domain (missing parts from reference TRBV5-1 and TRBJ2-7): KAGVTQTPRYLIKTRGQQVTLSCSPISGHRSVSWYQQTPGQGLQFLFEYFSETQRNKGNFPGRFSGRQFSNSRSEMNVSTLELGDSALYLCASRPGTASPEQYFGPGTRLTVT.

V is TRBV30 and J is TRBJ1-5, with no clear D. V was cut by 4 bases and J by 4 bases, with 20 bases left in between. This CDR3 contains 16 residues. Germline CDR1 and CDR2: GTSNPN and SVGIG (reference sequence). CDR3 residues: CAWKGRAGPLNQPQHF. CDR3 coding DNA: TGTGCCTGGAAGGGTCGGGCAGGTCCTCTGAATCAGCCCCAGCATTTT.

This clone was recorded many times. The V call is TRBV2, the J call TRBJ2-7; TRBD1 matches 7 bases. The V segment lost 11 bases and the J segment 2 bases; nucleotides outside the gene matches: 9. The CDR3 runs 13 residues. From germline, CDR1 is SNHLY and CDR2 FYNNEI. The DNA for the CDR3 is TGTGCCGGATCGGGACAGTCGACCTACGAGCAGTACTTC. It translates to CAGSGQSTYEQYF.

The table lists this clone with a count of one. The chain joins TRBV9 to TRBJ2-2; 14 nucleotides agree with TRBD2. Germline loops: CDR1 SGDLS, CDR2 YYNGEE. The CDR3 is made up of 18 amino acids. J lost 3 bases, V lost 0 bases, and 4 bases had no gene match. As DNA, the CDR3 is TGTGCCAGCAGCGTAGAGGGACTAGCGGGGGCCTACACCGGGGAGCTGTTTTTT. Its protein product is CASSVEGLAGAYTGELFF.

The J gene is TRBJ1-3, the V gene TRBV19; D call uncertain. This CDR3 contains 15 residues. CDR1 is LNHDA, CDR2 SQIVND, per germline (reference sequence). V lost 11 bases, J lost 0 bases, and 17 bases lay in between. As DNA, the CDR3 is TGTGCCGGACCGCCCCTCTCTAGCTCTGGAAACACCATATATTTT. This translates into CAGPPLSSSGNTIYF.

This chain links TRBV18 with TRBJ1-1; 8 positions agree with TRBD1. CDR1 and CDR2 from the germline V gene are KGHSH and LQKENI. The V gene end was trimmed by 3 bases and the J gene end by 4 bases; junction bases not matched to a gene: 4. The CDR3 length is 14 residues. The chain's CDR3 is CASSPDRAVTEAFF. The CDR3 nucleotides read TGTGCCAGCTCACCGGACAGGGCTGTCACTGAAGCTTTCTTT. The variable domain in full, completed from reference TRBV18 and TRBJ1-1, reads NAGVMQNPRHLVRRRGQEARLRCSPMKGHSHVYWYRQLPEEGLKFMVYLQKENIIDESGMPKERFSAEFPKEGPSILRIQQVVRGDSAAYFCASSPDRAVTEAFFGQGTRLTVV.

The V call is TRBV19, the J call TRBJ2-5; TRBD2 matches 8 bases. This CDR3 is 15 amino acids long. J was trimmed by 1 base and V by 8 bases; bases with no gene match: 9. Germline V gene sequence: CDR1 LNHDA, CDR2 SQIVND (reference sequence). The CDR3 nucleotides are TGTGCCAGTCGGTCCAGCGGGGGCCTCCAAGAGACCCAGTACTTC. Its protein is CASRSSGGLQETQYF.

This chain connects TRBV2 to TRBJ2-5; D unclear. Trimming left V 4 bases short and J 5 bases short, with 11 bases between. The CDR3 runs 13 residues. From germline, CDR1 is SNHLY and CDR2 FYNNEI. CDR3 sequence reads: CASSVEPRETQYF. In nucleotides, the CDR3 is TGTGCCAGCAGTGTTGAACCGCGGGAGACCCAGTACTTC.

The chain links TRBV5-8 to TRBJ1-4, with TRBD1 as a possible D gene (6 bases). V was clipped by 4 bases and J by 8 bases, with 18 bases between them. Looked up from germline, CDR1 is SGHTS and CDR2 is YDEGEE. This CDR3 comprises 15 residues. The CDR3 loop reads CASSPYRALEEKLFF. The CDR3 nucleotides read TGTGCCAGCAGCCCCTACAGGGCTTTGGAGGAAAAACTGTTTTTT.

This rearrangement joins TRBV1 to TRBJ2-1; the D call in the table, TRBD1, was not verified against the DNA. TRBV1 counts as a pseudogene. This CDR3 comprises 16 residues. The CDR3 loop reads CTSSQEGQPPDNEQFF. Here the CDR3 DNA reads TGCACCAGCAGCCAAGAGGGACAACCACCCGACAATGAGCAGTTCTTC.

The chain links TRBV14 to TRBJ1-1; D gene unclear. The V gene lost 3 bases and the J gene lost 4 bases, with 12 bases spanning the gap. The germline V gene encodes CDR1 SGHDN and CDR2 FVKESK. This CDR3 is built from 14 residues. Here the CDR3 DNA reads TGTGCCAGCAGCCACCCGGCGGAGTCCACTGAAGCTTTCTTT. It encodes CASSHPAESTEAFF.

This sequence joins TRBV9 and TRBJ2-2; TRBD2 is a possible D gene (6 bases). Per germline, CDR1 SGDLS and CDR2 YYNGEE. The V and J ends lost 2 bases and 6 bases respectively, with 11 bases between them. The CDR3 sequence is 14 residues long. CDR3 DNA sequence: TGTGCCAGCAGCGTTCGGACTACCTCCGGGGAGCTGTTTTTT. Translated: CASSVRTTSGELFF. The entire variable domain, with the rest obtained from reference TRBV9 and TRBJ2-2, is as follows: DSGVTQTPKHLITATGQRVTLRCSPRSGDLSVYWYQQSLDQGLQFLIQYYNGEERAKGNILERFSAQQFPDLHSELNLSSLELGDSALYFCASSVRTTSGELFFGEGSRLTVL.

The rearrangement joins TRBV27 to TRBJ2-7; 8 positions agree with TRBD2. CDR3 length equals 14 residues. Trimming took 1 base from V and 3 from J; bases not matched to a gene: 2. Germline V gene data show CDR1 as MNHEY and CDR2 as SMNVEV (reference sequence). The CDR3 here is CASSLLAGGYEQYF. The CDR3 nucleotides read TGTGCCAGCAGTTTATTGGCGGGGGGCTACGAGCAGTACTTC.

The V gene is TRBV6-1, the J gene TRBJ1-2, with D maybe TRBD1 (5 bases). This CDR3 is 14 amino acids long. Germline V gives CDR1 MNHNS, CDR2 SASEGT. V lost 2 bases, J lost 4 bases, and 11 bases lay in between. CDR3 sequence: CASSERAQGYGYTF. The DNA of the CDR3 is TGTGCCAGCAGTGAAAGGGCTCAGGGCTATGGCTACACCTTC.

J is TRBJ1-2 and V is TRBV4-1; TRBD1 aligns across 10 bases. With 5 bases clipped from V and 4 bases from J, the junction kept 7 bases outside the gene matches. CDR1 is MGHRA and CDR2 is YSYEKL in the germline V gene. The CDR3 has 15 amino acids. CDR3 nucleotide sequence: TGCGCCAGCAGCGGCGACAGGGGGCGGGTCTATGGCTACACCTTC. It specifies CASSGDRGRVYGYTF.

The chain carries TRBV5-1 and TRBJ2-1; weak D call: TRBD2 (6 bases). Germline CDR1 and CDR2: SGHRS and YFSETQ. CDR3 length equals 14 residues. The V end was cut by 0 bases, the J end by 5 bases, with 9 bases between. CDR3 loop: CASSLAGSDNEQFF. The CDR3 DNA reads TGCGCCAGCAGCTTGGCCGGGAGCGACAATGAGCAGTTCTTC.

CDR3 in amino acids: CASSGSTDTQYF. Written as DNA, the CDR3 is TGCGCCAGCAGCGGGAGCACAGATACGCAGTATTTT. The chain employs TRBV5-1 and TRBJ2-3; no firm D call. Germline values: CDR1 SGHRS, CDR2 YFSETQ. With 4 bases removed from V and 0 bases from J, the gap between germline ends came to 3 bases. There are 12 residues in the CDR3.

The chain has TRBV9 and TRBJ2-5; 9 bases are a match to TRBD2. The CDR3 has 15 residues. Unmatched junction bases numbered 5, after V lost 0 bases and J lost 5 bases. CDR1 is SGDLS and CDR2 is YYNGEE in the germline V gene. The CDR3 DNA follows: TGTGCCAGCAGCGTAGCTAGCGGGGAGGTGGAGACCCAGTACTTC. Its translation is CASSVASGEVETQYF.

The V call is TRBV15, the J call TRBJ1-6, with no clear D. Deletions cut 5 bases from V and 6 bases from J, with 14 bases between. The CDR3 is made up of 15 amino acids. The germline V gene encodes CDR1 LNHNV and CDR2 YYDKDF (reference sequence). The CDR3 sequence is CATSPRTGLNSPLHF. Written as DNA, the CDR3 is TGTGCCACCAGCCCTCGGACTGGGCTTAATTCACCCCTCCACTTT.

This chain links TRBV2 with TRBJ1-1, with unresolved D. This CDR3 is 10 amino acids long. Trimming took off 8 bases at V and 0 bases at J, with 1 base between the two ends. CDR1 SNHLY and CDR2 FYNNEI come from the germline V gene. CDR3: CASLNTEAFF. The CDR3 nucleotides read TGTGCCAGCCTGAACACTGAAGCTTTCTTT.

The chain employs TRBV29-1 and TRBJ2-5; 8 positions agree with TRBD1. The CDR3 extends over 14 amino acids. The V gene's germline CDR1 is SQVTM and CDR2 ANQGSEA. Here the CDR3 reads CTVHPGGAGETQYF. DNA of the CDR3: TGCACCGTCCATCCAGGGGGCGCGGGGGAGACCCAGTACTTC.